The T cell receptor beta chain under discussion was sequenced for a study of T cells after yellow fever vaccination. TCRdb independently ran MiXCR on the 5' RACE reads; one entry per CDR3 protein. The sample carries about 350,000 distinct CDR3 sequences, 7% to 10% recorded once. Study observations and caveats: Detected again after the booster were most primary-vaccination clones, at approximately 95% CD4 and 88% CD8.

This clonotype was seen a few times. Antigen: not known. The CDR3 consists of 13 residues. Germline lookup yields CDR1 SEHNR and CDR2 FQNEAQ (reference sequence). The germline V and J ends were trimmed by 5 bases and 4 bases, with 11 bases remaining between them. The rearrangement links TRBV7-9 to TRBJ1-1, with a possible D match to TRBD1 (5 bases). This receptor was taken from a man between 18 and 29 years old who received the YFV17D yellow fever vaccine. Material: PBMCs, obtained roughly 46 days after the first yellow fever vaccination. CDR3 DNA: TGTGCCAGCAGCCCGGTGGGGCCCACTGAAGCTTTCTTT. Protein product: CASSPVGPTEAFF.